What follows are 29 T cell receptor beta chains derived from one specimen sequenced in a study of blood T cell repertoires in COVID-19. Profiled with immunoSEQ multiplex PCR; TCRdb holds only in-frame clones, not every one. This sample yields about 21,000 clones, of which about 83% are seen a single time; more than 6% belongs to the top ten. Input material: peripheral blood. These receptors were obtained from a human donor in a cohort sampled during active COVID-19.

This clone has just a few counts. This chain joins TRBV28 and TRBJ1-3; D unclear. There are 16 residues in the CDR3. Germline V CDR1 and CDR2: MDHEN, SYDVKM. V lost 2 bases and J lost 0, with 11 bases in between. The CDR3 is CASSLGSGLSGNTIYF. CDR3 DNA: TGTGCCAGCAGTTTAGGCTCTGGGCTCTCTGGAAACACCATATATTTT.

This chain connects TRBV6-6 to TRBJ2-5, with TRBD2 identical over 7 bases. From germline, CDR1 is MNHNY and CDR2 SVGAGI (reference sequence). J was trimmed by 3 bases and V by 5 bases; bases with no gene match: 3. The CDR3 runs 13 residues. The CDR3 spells CASSTAGKETQYF. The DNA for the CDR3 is TGTGCCAGCAGTACAGCGGGGAAAGAGACCCAGTACTTC.

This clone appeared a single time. The CDR3 loop is CASSLGTGPQPQHF. CDR3 DNA: TGTGCCAGCAGCTTAGGTACAGGACCCCAGCCCCAGCATTTT. This chain uses TRBV11-2 with TRBJ1-5, with D perhaps matching TRBD1 (5 bases). Germline CDR1 and CDR2: SGHAT and FQNNGV. This CDR3 is built from 14 residues. Trimming left V 1 base short and J 7 bases short, with 11 bases between.

CDR3 amino acids: CASSLTGSYEAFF. CDR3 DNA: TGTGCCAGCAGCTTGACAGGGTCTTACGAAGCTTTCTTT. This chain joins TRBV11-3 and TRBJ1-1; 7 bases align to TRBD1. The V and J ends lost 3 bases and 8 bases, in that order; junction bases with no gene match: 6. The CDR3 loop spans 13 amino acids. The V gene's germline CDR1 is SGHNT and CDR2 YENEEA. The full variable domain, rest sourced from reference TRBV11-3 and TRBJ1-1, is EAGVVQSPRYKIIEKKQPVAFWCNPISGHNTLYWYLQNLGQGPELLIRYENEEAVDDSQLPKDRFSAERLKGVDSTLKIQPAELGDSAVYLCASSLTGSYEAFFGQGTRLTVV.

CDR3: CASSLAPPGNEQYF. CDR3 bases: TGTGCCAGCAGTTTAGCCCCCCCGGGGAACGAGCAGTACTTC. V gene TRBV28 combines with J gene TRBJ2-7; D may be TRBD2 (5 bases). V lost 2 bases to trimming and J lost 5 bases, with 13 bases between them. Germline CDR1 and CDR2: MDHEN and SYDVKM. The CDR3 is made up of 14 amino acids.

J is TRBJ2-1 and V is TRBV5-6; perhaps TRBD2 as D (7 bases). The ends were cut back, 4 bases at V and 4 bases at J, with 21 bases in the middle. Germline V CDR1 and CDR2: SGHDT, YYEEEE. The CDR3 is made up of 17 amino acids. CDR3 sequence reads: CASSLSWGRGSYNEQFF. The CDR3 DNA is TGTGCCAGCAGCCTCTCATGGGGGCGGGGGAGTTACAATGAGCAGTTCTTC.

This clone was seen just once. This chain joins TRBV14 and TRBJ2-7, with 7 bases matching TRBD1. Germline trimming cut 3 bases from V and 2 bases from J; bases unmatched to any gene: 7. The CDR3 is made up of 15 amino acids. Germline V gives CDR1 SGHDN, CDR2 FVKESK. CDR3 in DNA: TGTGCCAGCAGCCATCAGACAGGGTGGCCCTACGAGCAGTACTTC. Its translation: CASSHQTGWPYEQYF.

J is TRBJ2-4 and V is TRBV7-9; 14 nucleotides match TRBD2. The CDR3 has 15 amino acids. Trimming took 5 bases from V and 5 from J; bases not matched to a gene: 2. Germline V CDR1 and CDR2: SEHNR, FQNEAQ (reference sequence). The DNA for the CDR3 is TGTGCCAGCAGCGGACTAGCGGGGGGCCAAAACATTCAGTACTTC. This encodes CASSGLAGGQNIQYF.

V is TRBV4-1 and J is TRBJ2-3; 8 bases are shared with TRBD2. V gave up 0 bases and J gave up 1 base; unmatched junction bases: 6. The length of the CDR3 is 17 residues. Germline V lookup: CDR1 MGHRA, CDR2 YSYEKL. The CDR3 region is CASSQDRSGGRTDTQYF. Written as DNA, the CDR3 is TGCGCCAGCAGCCAAGACAGGAGCGGGGGCCGCACAGATACGCAGTATTTT.

This chain's CDR3 is CASSFEEGKQYF. CDR3 sequence (DNA): TGTGCCAGTAGTTTTGAGGAGGGCAAGCAGTACTTC. The genes are TRBV19 and TRBJ2-7, with D tentatively TRBD2 (6 bases). Looked up from germline, CDR1 is LNHDA and CDR2 is SQIVND (reference sequence). There are 12 residues in the CDR3. Deletions cut 5 bases from V and 8 bases from J, with 13 bases between.

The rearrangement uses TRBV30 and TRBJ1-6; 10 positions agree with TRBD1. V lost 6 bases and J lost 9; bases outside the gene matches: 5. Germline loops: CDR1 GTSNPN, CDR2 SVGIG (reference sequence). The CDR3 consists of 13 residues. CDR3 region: CACEWDRGSPLHF. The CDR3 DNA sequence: TGTGCCTGTGAGTGGGACAGGGGTTCACCCCTCCACTTT.

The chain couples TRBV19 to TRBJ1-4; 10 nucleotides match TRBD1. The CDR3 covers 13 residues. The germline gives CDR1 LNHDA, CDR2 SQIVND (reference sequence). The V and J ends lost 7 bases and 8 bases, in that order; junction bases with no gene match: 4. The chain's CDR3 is CASKGQGLEKLFF. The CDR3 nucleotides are TGTGCCAGTAAGGGACAGGGGTTAGAAAAACTGTTTTTT.

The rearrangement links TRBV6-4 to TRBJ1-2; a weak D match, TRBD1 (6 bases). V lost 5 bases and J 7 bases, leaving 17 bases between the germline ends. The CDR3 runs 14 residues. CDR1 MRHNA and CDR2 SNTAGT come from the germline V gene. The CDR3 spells CASSPYRVDFGYTF. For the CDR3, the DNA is TGTGCCAGCAGTCCCTACAGGGTTGACTTTGGCTACACCTTC.

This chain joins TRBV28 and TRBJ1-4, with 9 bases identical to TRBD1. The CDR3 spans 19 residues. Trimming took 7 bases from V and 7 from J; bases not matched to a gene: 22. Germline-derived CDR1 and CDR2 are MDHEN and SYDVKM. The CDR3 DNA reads TGTGCCAGCATCCCGACCTTGGGAACAGGGGGCTCTAAGGGTGAAAAACTGTTTTTT. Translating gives CASIPTLGTGGSKGEKLFF.

CDR3 sequence (DNA): TGTGCCAGCAGCTTAACCGGGAACACTGAAGCTTTCTTT. Encoded protein: CASSLTGNTEAFF. The chain couples TRBV7-8 to TRBJ1-1; D gene unclear. From germline, CDR1 is SGHVS and CDR2 FQNEAQ. V was trimmed by 2 bases and J by 1 base, leaving 5 bases between them. The CDR3 is made up of 13 amino acids.

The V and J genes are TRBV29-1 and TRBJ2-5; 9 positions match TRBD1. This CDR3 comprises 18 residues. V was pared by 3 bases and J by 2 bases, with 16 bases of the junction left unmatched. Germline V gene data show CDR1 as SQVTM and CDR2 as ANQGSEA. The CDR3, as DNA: TGCAGCGTTGATTGCGACAGGGGGAAGGAAAAAGGGCAAGAGACCCAGTACTTC. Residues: CSVDCDRGKEKGQETQYF.

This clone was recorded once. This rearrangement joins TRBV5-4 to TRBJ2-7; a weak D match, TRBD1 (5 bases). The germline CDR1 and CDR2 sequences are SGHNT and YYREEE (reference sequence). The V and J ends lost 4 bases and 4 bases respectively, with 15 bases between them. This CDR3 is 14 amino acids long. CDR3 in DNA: TGTGCCAGCAGCCCGCGTTACAGGAAATACGAGCAGTACTTC. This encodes CASSPRYRKYEQYF.

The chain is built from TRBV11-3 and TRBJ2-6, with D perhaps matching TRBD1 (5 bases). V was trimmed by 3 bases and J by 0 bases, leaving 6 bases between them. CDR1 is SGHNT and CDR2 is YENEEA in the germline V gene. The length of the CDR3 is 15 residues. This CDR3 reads CASSLTVSGANVLTF. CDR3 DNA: TGTGCCAGCAGCTTGACAGTCTCTGGGGCCAACGTCCTGACTTTC.

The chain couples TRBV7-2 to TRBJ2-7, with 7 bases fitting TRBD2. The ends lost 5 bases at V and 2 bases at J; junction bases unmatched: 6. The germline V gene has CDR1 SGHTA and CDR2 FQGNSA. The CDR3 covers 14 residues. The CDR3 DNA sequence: TGTGCCAGCAGCCTGACTAGCTGGACCTACGAGCAGTACTTC. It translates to CASSLTSWTYEQYF.

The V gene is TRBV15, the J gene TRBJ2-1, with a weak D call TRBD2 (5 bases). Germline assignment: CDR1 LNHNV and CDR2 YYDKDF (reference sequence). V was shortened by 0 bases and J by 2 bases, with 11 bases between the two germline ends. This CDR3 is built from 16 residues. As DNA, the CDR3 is TGTGCCACCAGCAGAGATCGGGGATTGCCCTACAATGAGCAGTTCTTC. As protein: CATSRDRGLPYNEQFF.

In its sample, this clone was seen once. CDR3 residues: CASSTGTGLMGANVLTF. CDR3 nucleotides: TGTGCCAGCAGCACCGGGACAGGCCTCATGGGGGCCAACGTCCTGACTTTC. The J gene is TRBJ2-6, the V gene TRBV3-1 (or the pseudogene TRBV3-2), with TRBD1 matching 8 bases. V gave up 5 bases and J gave up 4 bases; unmatched junction bases: 10. The length of the CDR3 is 17 residues. The V gene's germline CDR1 is LGHDT and CDR2 YNNKEL (reference sequence).

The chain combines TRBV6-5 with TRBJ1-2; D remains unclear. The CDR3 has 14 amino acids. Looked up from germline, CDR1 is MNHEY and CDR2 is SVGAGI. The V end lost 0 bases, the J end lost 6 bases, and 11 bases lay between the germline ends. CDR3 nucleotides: TGTGCCAGCAGTTACTCGACTGGAATCGATGGCTACACCTTC. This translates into CASSYSTGIDGYTF.

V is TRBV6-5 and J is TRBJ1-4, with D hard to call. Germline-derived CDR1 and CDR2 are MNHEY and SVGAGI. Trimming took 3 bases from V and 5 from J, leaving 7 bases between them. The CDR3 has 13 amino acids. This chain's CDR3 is CASSYLGNEKLFF. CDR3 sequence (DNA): TGTGCCAGCAGTTATCTAGGAAATGAAAAACTGTTTTTT.

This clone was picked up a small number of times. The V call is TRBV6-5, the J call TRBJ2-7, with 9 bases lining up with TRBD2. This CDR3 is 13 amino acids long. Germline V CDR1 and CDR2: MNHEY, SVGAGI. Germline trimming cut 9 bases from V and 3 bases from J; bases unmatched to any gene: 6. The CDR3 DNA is TGTGCCAGTAAGTTAGCGGGGGACTACGAGCAGTACTTC. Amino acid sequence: CASKLAGDYEQYF.

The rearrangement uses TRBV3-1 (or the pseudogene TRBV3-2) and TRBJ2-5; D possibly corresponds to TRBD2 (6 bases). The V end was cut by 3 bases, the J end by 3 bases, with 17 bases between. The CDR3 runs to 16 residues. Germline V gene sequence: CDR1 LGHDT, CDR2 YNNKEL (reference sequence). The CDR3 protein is CASSHWPNPGEETQYF. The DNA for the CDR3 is TGTGCCAGCAGCCATTGGCCCAACCCGGGGGAAGAGACCCAGTACTTC.

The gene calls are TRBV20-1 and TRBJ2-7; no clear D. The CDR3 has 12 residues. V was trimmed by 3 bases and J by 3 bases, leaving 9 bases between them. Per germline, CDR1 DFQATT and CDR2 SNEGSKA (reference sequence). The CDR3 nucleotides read TGCAGTGCTAGTGACCCCAGCTACGAGCAGTACTTC. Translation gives CSASDPSYEQYF.

This CDR3 is CASSYWGRNFAEAFF. Written as DNA, the CDR3 is TGTGCCAGCAGTTACTGGGGGAGGAATTTTGCTGAAGCTTTCTTT. The rearrangement uses TRBV6-2 or TRBV6-3 and TRBJ1-1; D perhaps matches TRBD1 (5 bases). V lost 1 base, J lost 6 bases, and 15 bases lay in between. Germline V gene data show CDR1 as MNHEY and CDR2 as SVGEGT. The CDR3 is made up of 15 amino acids.

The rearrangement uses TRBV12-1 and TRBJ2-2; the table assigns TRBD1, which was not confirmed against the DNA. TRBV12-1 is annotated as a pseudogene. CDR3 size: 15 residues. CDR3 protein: CASSTGTANTGELFF. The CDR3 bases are TGTGCCAGCAGCACAGGGACAGCCAACACCGGGGAGCTGTTTTTT.

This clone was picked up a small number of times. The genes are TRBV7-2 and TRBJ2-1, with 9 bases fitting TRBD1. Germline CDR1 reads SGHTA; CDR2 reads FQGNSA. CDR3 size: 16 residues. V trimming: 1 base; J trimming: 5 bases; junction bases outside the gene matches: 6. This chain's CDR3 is CASSLVGTGSHNEQFF. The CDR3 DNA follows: TGTGCCAGCAGCTTAGTAGGGACAGGGTCTCACAATGAGCAGTTCTTC.